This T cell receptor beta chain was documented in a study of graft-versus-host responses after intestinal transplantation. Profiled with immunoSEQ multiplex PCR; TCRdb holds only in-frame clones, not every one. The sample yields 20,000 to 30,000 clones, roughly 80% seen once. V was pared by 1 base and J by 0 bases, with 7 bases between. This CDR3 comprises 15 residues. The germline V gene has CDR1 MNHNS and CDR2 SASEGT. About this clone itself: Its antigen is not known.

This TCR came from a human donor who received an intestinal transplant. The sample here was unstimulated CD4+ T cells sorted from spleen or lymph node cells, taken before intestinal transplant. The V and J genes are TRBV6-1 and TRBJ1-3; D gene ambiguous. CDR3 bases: TGTGCCAGCAGTGAAGTGGCCCACTCTGGAAACACCATATATTTT. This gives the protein CASSEVAHSGNTIYF.